This T cell receptor beta chain appears in the sequencing data of a study of naive and memory T cell subsets. CD4+ T cell IFNgamma after overnight CMV lysate exposure gave donor CMV status. Four subsets defined by CD45RA and CD27 were sorted after CD3, CD4, CD8 and live/dead staining. Two oligonucleotides, mixed equimolar, formed the beta constant-region primer covering TRBC1 and TRBC2. Ligation attached a single-stranded oligonucleotide with a 12-nucleotide UMI and the SP2 primer to the cDNA 3' end. TCRdb used MiXCR to reprocess the UMI-ligation and nested PCR reads, holding one entry per CDR3 protein. Of some 87,000 distinct CDR3 sequences in the sample, around 6.5% were seen once. This clonotype was seen repeatedly, ten times or more. The sample comprised central memory CD4+ T cells from blood. The TCR sequence derives from a human donor in good health.

CDR3: CASSPPLGVGSYEQYF. The DNA of the CDR3 is TGTGCCAGCAGCCCCCCTCTAGGAGTGGGGTCCTACGAGCAGTACTTC. The V and J genes are TRBV7-8 and TRBJ2-7; no clear D gene. The ends were cut back, 5 bases at V and 1 base at J, with 18 bases in the middle. Germline lookup yields CDR1 SGHVS and CDR2 FQNEAQ. The CDR3 runs to 16 residues.